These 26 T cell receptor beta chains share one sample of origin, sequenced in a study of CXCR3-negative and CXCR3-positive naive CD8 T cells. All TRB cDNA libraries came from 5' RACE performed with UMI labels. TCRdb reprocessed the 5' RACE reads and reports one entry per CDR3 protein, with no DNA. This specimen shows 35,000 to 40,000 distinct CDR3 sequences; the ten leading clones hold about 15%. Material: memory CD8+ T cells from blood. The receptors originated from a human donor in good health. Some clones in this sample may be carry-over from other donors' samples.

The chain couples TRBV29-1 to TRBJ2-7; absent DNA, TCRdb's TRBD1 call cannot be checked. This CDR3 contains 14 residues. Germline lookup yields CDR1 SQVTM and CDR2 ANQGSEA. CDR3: CSVEGPGSSYEQYF.

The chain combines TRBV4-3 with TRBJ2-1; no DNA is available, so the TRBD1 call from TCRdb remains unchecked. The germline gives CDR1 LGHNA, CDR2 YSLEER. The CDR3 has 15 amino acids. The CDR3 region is CASSQDRGQYNEQFF.

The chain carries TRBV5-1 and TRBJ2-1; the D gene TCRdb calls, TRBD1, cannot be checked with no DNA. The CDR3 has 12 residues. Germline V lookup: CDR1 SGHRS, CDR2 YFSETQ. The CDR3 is CASSTTGTGIFF.

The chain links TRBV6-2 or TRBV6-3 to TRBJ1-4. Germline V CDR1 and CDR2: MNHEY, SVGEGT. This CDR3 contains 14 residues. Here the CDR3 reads CASSYSVEGEKLFF.

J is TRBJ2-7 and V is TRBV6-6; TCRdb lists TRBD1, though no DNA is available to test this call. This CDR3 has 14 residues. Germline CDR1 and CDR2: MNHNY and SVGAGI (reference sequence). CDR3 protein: CASKGDRVVYEQYF.

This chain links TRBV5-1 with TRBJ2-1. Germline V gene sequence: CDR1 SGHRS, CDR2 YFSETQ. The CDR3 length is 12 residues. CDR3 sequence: CASRQGWDEQFF.

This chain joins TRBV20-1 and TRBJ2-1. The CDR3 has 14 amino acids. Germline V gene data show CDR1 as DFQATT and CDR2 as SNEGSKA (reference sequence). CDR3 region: CSARIVSSYNEQFF.

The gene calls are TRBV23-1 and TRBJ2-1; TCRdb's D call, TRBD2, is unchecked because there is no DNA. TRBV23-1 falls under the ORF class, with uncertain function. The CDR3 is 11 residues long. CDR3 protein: CASSQSGWRVF.

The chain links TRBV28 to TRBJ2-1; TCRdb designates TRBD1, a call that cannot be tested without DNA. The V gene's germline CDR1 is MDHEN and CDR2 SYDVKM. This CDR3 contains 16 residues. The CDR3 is CASSLPPGELYNEQFF.

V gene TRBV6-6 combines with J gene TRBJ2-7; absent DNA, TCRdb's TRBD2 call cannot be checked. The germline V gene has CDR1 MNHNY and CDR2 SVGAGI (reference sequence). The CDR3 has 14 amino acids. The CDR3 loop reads CASSTTSGGYEQYF.

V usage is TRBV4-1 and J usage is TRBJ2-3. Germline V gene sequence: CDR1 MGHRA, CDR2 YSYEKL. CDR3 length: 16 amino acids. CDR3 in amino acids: CASSQEPGVSTDTQYF.

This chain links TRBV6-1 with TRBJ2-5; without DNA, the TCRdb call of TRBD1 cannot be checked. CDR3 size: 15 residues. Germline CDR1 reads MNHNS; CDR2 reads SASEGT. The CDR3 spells CASSEAYRPQETQYF.

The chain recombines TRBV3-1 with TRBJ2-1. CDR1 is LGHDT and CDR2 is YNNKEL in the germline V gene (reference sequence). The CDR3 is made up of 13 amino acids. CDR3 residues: CASSQETENEQFF.

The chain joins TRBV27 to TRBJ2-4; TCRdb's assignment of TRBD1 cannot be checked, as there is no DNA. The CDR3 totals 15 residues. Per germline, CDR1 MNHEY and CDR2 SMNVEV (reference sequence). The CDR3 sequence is CASKQGANNKNIQYF.

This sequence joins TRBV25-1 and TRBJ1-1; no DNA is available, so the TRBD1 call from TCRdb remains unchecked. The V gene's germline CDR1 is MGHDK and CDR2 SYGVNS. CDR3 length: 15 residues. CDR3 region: CASSGLDSLNTEAFF.

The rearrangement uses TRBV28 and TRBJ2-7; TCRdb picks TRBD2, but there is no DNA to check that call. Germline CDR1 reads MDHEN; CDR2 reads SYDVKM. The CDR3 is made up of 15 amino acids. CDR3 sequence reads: CASSLGPAVSYEQYF.

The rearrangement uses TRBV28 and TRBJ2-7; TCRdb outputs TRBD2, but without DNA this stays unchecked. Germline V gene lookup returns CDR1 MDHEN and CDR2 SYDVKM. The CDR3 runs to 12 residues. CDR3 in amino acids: CASSFSLYEQYF. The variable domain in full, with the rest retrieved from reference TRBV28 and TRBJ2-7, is DVKVTQSSRYLVKRTGEKVFLECVQDMDHENMFWYRQDPGLGLRLIYFSYDVKMKEKGDIPEGYSVSREKKERFSLILESASTNQTSMYLCASSFSLYEQYFGPGTRLTVT.

CDR3 region: CASSSDRRYNEQFF. J is TRBJ2-1 and V is TRBV12-3 or TRBV12-4; the D call of TRBD1 rests on TCRdb alone, since no DNA is present to check it. This CDR3 has 14 amino acids.

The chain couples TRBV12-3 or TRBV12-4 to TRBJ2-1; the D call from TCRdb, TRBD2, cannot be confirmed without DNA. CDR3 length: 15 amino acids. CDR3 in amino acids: CASSLGLAGLNEQFF.

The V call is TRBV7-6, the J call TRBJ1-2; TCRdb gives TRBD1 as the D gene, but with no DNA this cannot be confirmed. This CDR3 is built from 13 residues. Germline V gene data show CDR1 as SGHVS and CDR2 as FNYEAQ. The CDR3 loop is CASSPGQNYGYTF.

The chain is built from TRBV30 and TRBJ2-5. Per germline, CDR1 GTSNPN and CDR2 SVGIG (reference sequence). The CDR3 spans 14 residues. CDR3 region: CAWRKVWPQETQYF.

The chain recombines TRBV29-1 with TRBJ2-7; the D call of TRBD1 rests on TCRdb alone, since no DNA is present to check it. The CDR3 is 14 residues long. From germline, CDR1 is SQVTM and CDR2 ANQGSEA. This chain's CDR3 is CSVALGTPTYEQYF.

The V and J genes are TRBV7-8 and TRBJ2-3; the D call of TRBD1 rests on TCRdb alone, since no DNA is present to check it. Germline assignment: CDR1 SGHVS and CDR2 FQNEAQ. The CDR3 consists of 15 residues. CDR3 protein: CASSSYSGGGDTQYF.

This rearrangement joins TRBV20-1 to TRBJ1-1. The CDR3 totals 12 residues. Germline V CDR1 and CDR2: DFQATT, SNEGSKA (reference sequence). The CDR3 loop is CSASPGNTEAFF.

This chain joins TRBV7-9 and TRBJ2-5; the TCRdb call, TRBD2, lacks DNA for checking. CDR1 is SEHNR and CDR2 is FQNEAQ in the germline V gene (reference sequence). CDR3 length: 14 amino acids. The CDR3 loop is CASSAPGLPETQYF.

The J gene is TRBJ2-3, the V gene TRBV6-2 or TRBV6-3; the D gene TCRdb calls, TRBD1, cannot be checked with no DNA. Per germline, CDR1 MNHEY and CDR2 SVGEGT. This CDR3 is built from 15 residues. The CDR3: CASSSGTSSTDTQYF.